This entry describes one T cell receptor (beta chain). Trimming shortened V by 7 bases and J by 7 bases, and 19 bases separated the two germline ends. The length of the CDR3 is 14 residues. Healthy Russian Caucasian donors spanned ages about 6 to 100 years. A sample-barcoded 5' primer and a J-beta primer mix were used in a second PCR of roughly 6 to 11 cycles. TCRdb independently ran MiXCR on the 5' RACE reads; one entry per CDR3 protein. Of approximately 1.5 million distinct CDR3 sequences in the sample, 35% to 45% are singletons; the top ten hold about 4%. The data stem from a study of blood T cells in healthy people across ages.

The source is a woman between 18 and 29 years old in good health. The chain links TRBV12-3 or TRBV12-4 to TRBJ1-2; tentative D call: TRBD1 (6 bases). The sequenced sample consisted of blood. In DNA, the CDR3 is TGTGCCAGCACCCAAACGGGCTTAGGGGGTGGCTACACCTTC. As protein: CASTQTGLGGGYTF.